The clone carrying this T cell receptor beta chain has at least ten counts. The antigen remains undetermined. The data were taken from a study of T cells in Graves' hyperthyroidism and ophthalmopathy. Diagnosis of hyperthyroidism was new in patients aged 18 to 65, and its duration was under 2 months. Clinical symptoms, serum thyroxine and TRAb, thyroid ultrasound and orbital computed tomography were used for the diagnoses. The CDR3 regions of TCR beta were amplified from RNA transcripts. When the TCR CDR3 underwent first-round RT-PCR, the HTBI primer set was used. TCRdb reprocessed the multiplex PCR reads via MiXCR and lists one record per CDR3 protein. The data hold about 350,000 distinct CDR3 sequences, with roughly 13% observed a single time. The study, taken as a whole, reports: The model identified upcoming ophthalmopathy a median 6.5 months ahead of onset.

Germline values: CDR1 DFQATT, CDR2 SNEGSKA (reference sequence). This CDR3 spans 14 amino acids. The germline V and J ends were trimmed by 3 bases and 6 bases, with 15 bases remaining between them. The sample was blood. The clonotype comes from a woman between 25 and 40 years old with Graves' hyperthyroidism. The chain couples TRBV20-1 to TRBJ2-1; tentatively, D is TRBD1 or TRBD2 (5 bases each). The CDR3 here is CSASLPGTTNEQFF. The CDR3 DNA is TGCAGTGCTAGCCTCCCCGGGACCACCAATGAGCAGTTCTTC.